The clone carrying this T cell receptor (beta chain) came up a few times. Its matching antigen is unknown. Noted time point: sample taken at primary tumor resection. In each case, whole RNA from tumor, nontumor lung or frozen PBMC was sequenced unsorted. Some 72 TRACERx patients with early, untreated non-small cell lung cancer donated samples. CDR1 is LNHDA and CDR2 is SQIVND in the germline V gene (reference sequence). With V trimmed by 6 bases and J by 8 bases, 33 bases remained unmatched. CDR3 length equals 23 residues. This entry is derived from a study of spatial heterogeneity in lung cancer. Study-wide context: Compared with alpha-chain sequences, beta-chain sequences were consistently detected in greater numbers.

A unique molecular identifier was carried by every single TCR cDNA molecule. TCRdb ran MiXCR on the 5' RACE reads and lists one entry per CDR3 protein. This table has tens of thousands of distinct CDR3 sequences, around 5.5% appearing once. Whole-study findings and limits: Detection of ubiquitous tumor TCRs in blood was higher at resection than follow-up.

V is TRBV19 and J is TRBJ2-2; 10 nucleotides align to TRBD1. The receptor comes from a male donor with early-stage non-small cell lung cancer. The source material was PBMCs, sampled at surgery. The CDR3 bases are TGTGCCAGTAGCCATTCCCAACTCTACTGGGACAGGGGACGGATTCTAAGGTCGGGGGAGCTGTTTTTT. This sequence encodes CASSHSQLYWDRGRILRSGELFF.